These 30 T cell receptor beta chains came from one sample sequenced in a study of T cell responses to AZD1222 COVID-19 vaccine (dated by TCRdb to about 2021). The library was built by means of the immunoSEQ multiplex PCR assay. TCRdb's version of the immuneACCESS table is confined to in-frame rearrangements and falls short of the full clone set. An unresolved V gene accounts for under half of the shortfall where checked; the remainder is of unknown origin. The sample has about 170,000 clones on record, approximately 90% of them singletons. The ten largest clones add up to about 6.9% of the sample. Per the publication, the time point label means: baseline before first vaccination. The sample in question was peripheral blood, obtained on day 0 of AZD1222 vaccination. These receptors all come from an adult in good health.

This clone was counted once. This rearrangement joins TRBV12-3 or TRBV12-4 to TRBJ2-5; D may correspond to TRBD1 or TRBD2 (5 bases each). Trimming left V 6 bases short and J 9 bases short, with 14 bases between. This CDR3 spans 12 amino acids. As DNA, the CDR3 is TGTGCCAGCAGCCCAGGGAGAACGGCCCAGTACTTC. Its translation: CASSPGRTAQYF.

The chain employs TRBV24-1 and TRBJ2-2; D may be TRBD1 (5 bases). Germline assignment: CDR1 KGHDR and CDR2 SFDVKD. CDR3 length: 15 amino acids. Trimming cost V 6 bases and J 3 bases, with 13 bases left between them. The CDR3, as DNA: TGTGCCACCAGTCCTCCGAAAGGGGACACCGGGGAGCTGTTTTTT. The encoded protein is CATSPPKGDTGELFF.

V is TRBV19 and J is TRBJ1-1; TRBD1 agrees at 7 bases. This CDR3 contains 17 residues. The germline CDR1 and CDR2 sequences are LNHDA and SQIVND (reference sequence). The V segment lost 1 base and the J segment 2 bases; nucleotides outside the gene matches: 10. The CDR3, as DNA: TGTGCCAGTAGTATAGGGGGGACTAGGACAGGCAACACTGAAGCTTTCTTT. Its translation: CASSIGGTRTGNTEAFF.

The chain couples TRBV3-1 (or the pseudogene TRBV3-2) to TRBJ2-7; 12 nucleotides match TRBD1. Germline V gene sequence: CDR1 LGHDT, CDR2 YNNKEL (reference sequence). V shed 4 bases, J shed 3 bases, and the junction held 10 bases outside the gene matches. CDR3 length equals 17 residues. CDR3 sequence (DNA): TGTGCCAGCAGCCCAACGCCGGGACAGGGGGCCCTCTACGAGCAGTACTTC. Protein sequence: CASSPTPGQGALYEQYF.

The chain uses TRBV5-1 and TRBJ1-1; D unclear. V lost 1 base and J lost 0, with 10 bases in between. The CDR3 runs 15 residues. Germline V CDR1 and CDR2: SGHRS, YFSETQ. The chain's CDR3 is CASSLFSQLNTEAFF. DNA for the CDR3: TGCGCCAGCAGCTTGTTTTCCCAGTTGAACACTGAAGCTTTCTTT. The whole variable domain, remainder taken from reference TRBV5-1 and TRBJ1-1, is KAGVTQTPRYLIKTRGQQVTLSCSPISGHRSVSWYQQTPGQGLQFLFEYFSETQRNKGNFPGRFSGRQFSNSRSEMNVSTLELGDSALYLCASSLFSQLNTEAFFGQGTRLTVV.

The V gene is TRBV2, the J gene TRBJ1-4; D unresolved. Germline values: CDR1 SNHLY, CDR2 FYNNEI. The ends were cut back, 6 bases at V and 4 bases at J, with 9 bases in the middle. The CDR3 spans 13 residues. The CDR3 region has the DNA TGTGCCAGCAGAAGGGAATTTAATGAAAAACTGTTTTTT. Encoded protein: CASRREFNEKLFF.

J is TRBJ2-7 and V is TRBV6-5; TRBD2 is a possible D gene (5 bases). This CDR3 contains 14 residues. Germline V gives CDR1 MNHEY, CDR2 SVGAGI. Deletions cut 2 bases from V and 6 bases from J, with 14 bases between. CDR3 in amino acids: CASSYGSLAAEQYF. The CDR3 DNA reads TGTGCCAGCAGTTACGGGTCCCTAGCTGCCGAGCAGTACTTC.

The genes are TRBV4-3 and TRBJ2-5; weak D call: TRBD1 (5 bases). CDR3 length: 14 amino acids. The ends were cut back, 0 bases at V and 2 bases at J, with 7 bases in the middle. The germline CDR1 and CDR2 sequences are LGHNA and YSLEER. The CDR3 nucleotides read TGCGCCAGCAGCCAAGAGTACAGGCAAGAGACCCAGTACTTC. Residues: CASSQEYRQETQYF.

The rearrangement joins TRBV6-2 or TRBV6-3 to TRBJ1-3; no clear D. This CDR3 contains 14 residues. Germline V gene lookup returns CDR1 MNHEY and CDR2 SVGEGT. The germline V and J ends were trimmed by 2 bases and 4 bases, with 9 bases remaining between them. The CDR3 spells CASSYTKAGNTIYF. As DNA, the CDR3 is TGTGCCAGCAGTTACACCAAGGCGGGAAACACCATATATTTT.

The V and J genes are TRBV7-2 and TRBJ2-7; the D is unclear. The CDR3 spans 14 residues. CDR1 SGHTA and CDR2 FQGNSA come from the germline V gene. Between the trimmed V and J ends, which lost 5 bases and 0 bases, there was a span of 11 bases. The CDR3 sequence is CASSPPTASYEQYV. Written as DNA, the CDR3 is TGTGCCAGCAGCCCGCCGACCGCCTCCTACGAGCAGTACGTC.

This chain connects TRBV2 to TRBJ1-4, with no clear D. The germline V gene encodes CDR1 SNHLY and CDR2 FYNNEI. The CDR3 spans 14 residues. The V gene lost 3 bases and the J gene lost 7 bases, with 12 bases spanning the gap. CDR3 sequence (DNA): TGTGCCAGCAGTGACTGGACGGATCGTGAAAAACTGTTTTTT. Protein: CASSDWTDREKLFF. Full variable domain (rest looked up from reference TRBV2 and TRBJ1-4): EPEVTQTPSHQVTQMGQEVILRCVPISNHLYFYWYRQILGQKVEFLVSFYNNEISEKSEIFDDQFSVERPDGSNFTLKIRSTKLEDSAMYFCASSDWTDREKLFFGSGTQLSVL.

A few counts support this clone. This chain uses TRBV4-1 with TRBJ2-7; possible D gene TRBD2, 6 bases. V was clipped by 1 base and J by 6 bases, with 19 bases between them. The CDR3 consists of 16 residues. Germline loops: CDR1 MGHRA, CDR2 YSYEKL. CDR3 sequence: CASSQVVSGGWSEQYF. CDR3 DNA: TGCGCCAGCAGCCAAGTTGTCTCAGGAGGGTGGAGCGAGCAGTACTTC.

Here the CDR3 reads CASSSTTGAVVNTGELFF. DNA for the CDR3: TGTGCCAGCAGTTCAACAACAGGGGCCGTAGTGAACACCGGGGAGCTGTTTTTT. The gene calls are TRBV27 and TRBJ2-2; 7 bases map to TRBD1. CDR3 length: 18 residues. CDR1 and CDR2 from the germline V gene are MNHEY and SMNVEV (reference sequence). V shed 4 bases, J shed 1 base, and the junction held 12 bases outside the gene matches.

V usage is TRBV29-1 and J usage is TRBJ2-7, with D perhaps TRBD1 (6 bases). Germline V gene lookup returns CDR1 SQVTM and CDR2 ANQGSEA. Trimming took 6 bases from V and 3 from J, leaving 24 bases between them. The CDR3 totals 16 residues. The CDR3 reads CSVTQGRARGVYEQYF. In DNA, the CDR3 is TGCAGCGTCACCCAAGGCAGGGCCAGGGGAGTCTACGAGCAGTACTTC.

The rearrangement uses TRBV7-8 and TRBJ1-4; D is uncertain. Trimming took off 5 bases at V and 0 bases at J, with 7 bases between the two ends. CDR3 length: 14 residues. Germline V gene lookup returns CDR1 SGHVS and CDR2 FQNEAQ. The DNA for the CDR3 is TGTGCCAGCAGCCCAGCTTCAACTAATGAAAAACTGTTTTTT. As protein: CASSPASTNEKLFF.

The chain couples TRBV5-1 to TRBJ2-2; no reliable D call. With 3 bases removed from V and 2 bases from J, the gap between germline ends came to 2 bases. Per germline, CDR1 SGHRS and CDR2 YFSETQ. This CDR3 has 12 amino acids. DNA of the CDR3: TGCGCCAGCAGCTCCAACACCGGGGAGCTGTTTTTT. This sequence encodes CASSSNTGELFF.

The V and J genes are TRBV27 and TRBJ2-7, with D possibly matching TRBD2 (6 bases). The germline V gene has CDR1 MNHEY and CDR2 SMNVEV (reference sequence). This CDR3 is built from 14 residues. V lost 9 bases and J lost 2, with 17 bases in between. CDR3 loop: CASSTGTDPYEQYF. For the CDR3, the DNA is TGTGCCAGTTCAACCGGGACTGATCCCTACGAGCAGTACTTC.

The chain combines TRBV11-1 with TRBJ2-2; 11 nucleotides agree with TRBD2. J lost 5 bases, V lost 3 bases, and 5 bases had no gene match. Per the germline V gene, CDR1 is SGHAT and CDR2 is FQDESV (reference sequence). The CDR3 has 16 residues. CDR3 in amino acids: CASSFLAGGSTGELFF. DNA of the CDR3: TGTGCCAGCAGCTTCCTAGCGGGGGGTTCAACCGGGGAGCTGTTTTTT. Drawing the rest from reference TRBV11-1 and TRBJ2-2, the complete variable domain is EAEVAQSPRYKITEKSQAVAFWCDPISGHATLYWYRQILGQGPELLVQFQDESVVDDSQLPKDRFSAERLKGVDSTLKIQPAELGDSAMYLCASSFLAGGSTGELFFGEGSRLTVL.

The V call is TRBV12-1, the J call TRBJ2-6. TRBV12-1 is a documented pseudogene. The CDR3 covers 16 residues. The CDR3 DNA follows: TGTGCCAGCAGCCGCCATGGAAACTCTGGGGCCAACGTCCTGACTTTC. Encoded protein: CASSRHGNSGANVLTF.

The rearrangement uses TRBV7-8 and TRBJ2-3; 10 bases fit TRBD2. This CDR3 spans 17 amino acids. Germline V lookup: CDR1 SGHVS, CDR2 FQNEAQ. V was pared by 2 bases and J by 1 base, with 6 bases of the junction left unmatched. CDR3 in amino acids: CASSLISTSGGTDTQYF. In DNA, the CDR3 is TGTGCCAGCAGCTTAATTTCAACTAGCGGGGGCACAGATACGCAGTATTTT.

V and J are TRBV6-5 and TRBJ2-7, with 11 bases matching TRBD2. This CDR3 comprises 15 residues. V lost 7 bases and J lost 1; bases outside the gene matches: 6. Germline V gene data show CDR1 as MNHEY and CDR2 as SVGAGI. The CDR3 loop is CASMGTSGGSYEQYV. The CDR3 DNA reads TGTGCCAGCATGGGTACTAGCGGGGGATCCTACGAGCAGTACGTC.

A few counts support this clone. This chain links TRBV4-1 with TRBJ1-2; a possible D gene is TRBD1 (6 bases). The germline V gene has CDR1 MGHRA and CDR2 YSYEKL. The ends were cut back, 0 bases at V and 7 bases at J, with 18 bases in the middle. CDR3 length: 16 residues. In nucleotides, the CDR3 is TGCGCCAGCAGCCAAGAGCAGACGCAGGGGAGGGGTGGCTACACCTTC. Translation gives CASSQEQTQGRGGYTF.

The chain joins TRBV10-1 to TRBJ2-7; possible D gene TRBD2, 5 bases. V lost 1 base and J 6 bases, leaving 13 bases between the germline ends. CDR3 length: 14 residues. Germline CDR1 is WNHNN and CDR2 is SYGVQD (reference sequence). The CDR3 reads CASSEFVEAGEQYF. As DNA, the CDR3 is TGCGCCAGCAGTGAGTTCGTGGAGGCGGGCGAGCAGTACTTC.

V usage is TRBV5-6 and J usage is TRBJ1-4; D is uncertain. Germline V CDR1 and CDR2: SGHDT, YYEEEE. CDR3 size: 14 residues. The ends were cut back, 0 bases at V and 5 bases at J, with 8 bases in the middle. The CDR3 loop is CASSLVPENEKLFF. The CDR3, as DNA: TGTGCCAGCAGCTTGGTCCCCGAAAATGAAAAACTGTTTTTT.

The rearrangement joins TRBV7-9 to TRBJ1-2, with TRBD1 as a possible D gene (5 bases). The CDR3 sequence is 14 residues long. V lost 4 bases and J 4 bases, leaving 13 bases between the germline ends. Germline V lookup: CDR1 SEHNR, CDR2 FQNEAQ (reference sequence). CDR3 nucleotide sequence: TGTGCCAGCAGCTCTAACTCCGGGGCCTATGGCTACACCTTC. This sequence encodes CASSSNSGAYGYTF.

The V gene is TRBV30, the J gene TRBJ1-2; D is undetermined. V shed 2 bases and J shed 2 bases, with 12 bases lying between them. This CDR3 has 14 residues. Germline V gene lookup returns CDR1 GTSNPN and CDR2 SVGIG (reference sequence). CDR3 protein: CAWSPYSSNYGYTF. The DNA of the CDR3 is TGTGCCTGGAGTCCCTATAGCTCGAACTATGGCTACACCTTC.

The chain's CDR3 is CASSLSADGYGYTF. CDR3 DNA sequence: TGTGCCAGCAGTTTATCCGCGGACGGTTATGGCTACACCTTC. The chain has TRBV27 and TRBJ1-2; D uncertain. From germline, CDR1 is MNHEY and CDR2 SMNVEV (reference sequence). Trimming took 0 bases from V and 5 from J, leaving 10 bases between them. The CDR3 has 14 amino acids.

The V call is TRBV6-5, the J call TRBJ2-2; 9 bases are a match to TRBD2. With V trimmed by 4 bases and J by 6 bases, 6 bases remained unmatched. The CDR3 is 15 residues long. The germline CDR1 and CDR2 sequences are MNHEY and SVGAGI. CDR3 in DNA: TGTGCCAGCAGTTCACCGGGACTAGCAGCCGGGGAGCTGTTTTTT. Protein: CASSSPGLAAGELFF.

The CDR3 coding sequence is TGTGCCAGCAGCCTAGAGGGCGGGGTTCTAACAGGGGATGAGCAGTTCTTC. Protein sequence: CASSLEGGVLTGDEQFF. The V call is TRBV7-9, the J call TRBJ2-1; the D gene is possibly TRBD1 (7 bases). This CDR3 is built from 17 residues. The V gene's germline CDR1 is SEHNR and CDR2 FQNEAQ (reference sequence). V lost 5 bases and J 8 bases, leaving 25 bases between the germline ends.

The chain uses TRBV30 and TRBJ2-1; D not certain. CDR3 length: 14 amino acids. The germline CDR1 and CDR2 sequences are GTSNPN and SVGIG (reference sequence). The V gene lost 3 bases and the J gene lost 0 bases, with 9 bases spanning the gap. The CDR3 nucleotides are TGTGCCTGGAGGGACCGAGCCTCCTACAATGAGCAGTTCTTC. Its protein product is CAWRDRASYNEQFF.